The clone carrying this T cell receptor (beta chain) was counted a single time. These data come from a study of regulatory T cells in long-lasting Graves disease. This CDR3 region has 16 residues. Trimming took 5 bases from V and 7 from J; bases not matched to a gene: 8. The germline gives CDR1 SGHVS, CDR2 FQNEAQ. Sample time point: newly diagnosed GD, antithyroid drugs for less than 3 months. With RNA extracted from PBMCs as input, the TCR library was made. Construction of the TCR beta libraries employed iRepertoire HTBI primers in conjunction with Arm-PCR of CDR3 regions. MiXCR, applied by TCRdb to the multiplex PCR reads, yields one record per CDR3 protein. This table has roughly 220,000 distinct CDR3 sequences, approximately 16% appearing once.

The chain uses TRBV7-8 and TRBJ2-1; TRBD2 matches at 13 bases. This sequence originates from a female donor with Graves disease. The specimen comprised peripheral blood mononuclear cells (PBMCs), sampled at new diagnosis, from a patient treated with antithyroid drugs. CDR3 sequence reads: CASSPQVTSGRNEQFF. The DNA for the CDR3 is TGTGCCAGCAGCCCGCAGGTGACTAGCGGGAGGAATGAGCAGTTCTTC.